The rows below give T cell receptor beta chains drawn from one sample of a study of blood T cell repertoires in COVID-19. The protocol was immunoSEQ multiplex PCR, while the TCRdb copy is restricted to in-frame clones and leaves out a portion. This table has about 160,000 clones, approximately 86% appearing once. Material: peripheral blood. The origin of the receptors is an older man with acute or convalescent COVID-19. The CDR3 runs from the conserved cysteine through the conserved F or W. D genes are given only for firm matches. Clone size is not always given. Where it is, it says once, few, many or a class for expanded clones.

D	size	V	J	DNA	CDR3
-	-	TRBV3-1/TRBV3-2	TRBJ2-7	TGTGCCAGCAGCCAAGAGGGAGGATCCTACGAGCAGTACTTC	CASSQEGGSYEQYF
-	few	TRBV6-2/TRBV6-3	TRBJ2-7	TGTGCCAGCAGTAGCGGGACACCCTCCTACGAGCAGTACTTC	CASSSGTPSYEQYF
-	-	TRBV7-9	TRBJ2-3	TGTGCCAGCAGCCACCGACAGGAAACAGATACGCAGTATTTT	CASSHRQETDTQYF
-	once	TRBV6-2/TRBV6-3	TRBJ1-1	TGTGCCAGCAGTTACTCGGGGCAGGGGAACACTGAAGCTTTCTTT	CASSYSGQGNTEAFF
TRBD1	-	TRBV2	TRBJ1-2	TGTGCCAGCAGTCCGCGACAGGGCCGAGTCTATGGCTACACCTTC	CASSPRQGRVYGYTF
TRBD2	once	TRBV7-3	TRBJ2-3	TGTGCCAGCAGCTCGGGACTAGCGGGAGAGGCAGATACGCAGTATTTT	CASSSGLAGEADTQYF
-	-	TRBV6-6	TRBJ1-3	TGTGCCAGCACCCAGGAGGGAGTTGGTGGAAACACCATATATTTT	CASTQEGVGGNTIYF
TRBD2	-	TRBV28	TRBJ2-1	TGTGCCAGCAGTTTATTTCGTTATAGCGGGCCCCGGCAGGAGCAGTTCTTC	CASSLFRYSGPRQEQFF
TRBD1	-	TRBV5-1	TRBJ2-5	TGCGCCAGCAGCCTTGAATCCGGGACAGGGCCCCAAGAGACCCAGTACTTC	CASSLESGTGPQETQYF
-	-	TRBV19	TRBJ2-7	TGTGCCAGTAGTATTAGAGTCGAGAGCTACGAGCAGTACTTC	CASSIRVESYEQYF
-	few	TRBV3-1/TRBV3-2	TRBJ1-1	TGTGCCAGCAGCCAACAGACTGAAGCTTTCTTT	CASSQQTEAFF
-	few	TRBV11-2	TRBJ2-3	TGTGCCAGCAGCTTAGATCCAGGGTCAAGTTCAGATACGCAGTATTTT	CASSLDPGSSSDTQYF
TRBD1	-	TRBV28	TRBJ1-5	TGTGCCAGCAGTTCCCCCGGGACAGGGATTGGGTATCAGCCCCAGCATTTT	CASSSPGTGIGYQPQHF
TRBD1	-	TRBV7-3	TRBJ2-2	TGTGCCAGCAGCCCGACAGGGGTCGGGGAGCTGTTTTTT	CASSPTGVGELFF
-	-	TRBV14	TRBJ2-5	TGTGCCAGCAGCCAAGTAACGGGGATGGAAGAGACCCAGTACTTC	CASSQVTGMEETQYF
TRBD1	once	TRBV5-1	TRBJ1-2	TGCGCCAGCCCGCAGGGGGGTGACTTC	CASPQGGDF
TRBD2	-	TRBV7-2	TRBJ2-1	TGTGCCAGCAGTCCTCCGGGACTAGCGACCAATGAGCAGTTCTTC	CASSPPGLATNEQFF
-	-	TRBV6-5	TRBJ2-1	TGTGCCAGCAGTTCCTCGGGACTCCCGACCAACAATGAGCAGTTCTTC	CASSSSGLPTNNEQFF
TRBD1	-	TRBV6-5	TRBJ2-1	TGTGCCAGCAGTTACTCGGGACAGGTCAACAATGAGCAGTTCTTC	CASSYSGQVNNEQFF
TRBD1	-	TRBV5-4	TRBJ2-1	TGTGCCAGCAGCTTCGGACAGGGGAATGAGCAGTTCTTC	CASSFGQGNEQFF
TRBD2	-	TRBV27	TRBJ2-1	TGTGCCAGCTCTACCACGCCCCAACTAGCGGGACCAGATAATGAGCAGTTCTTC	CASSTTPQLAGPDNEQFF
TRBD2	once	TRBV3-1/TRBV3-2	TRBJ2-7	TGTGCCAGCAGCCAGACTAGCGGGACCGACGAGCAGTACTTC	CASSQTSGTDEQYF
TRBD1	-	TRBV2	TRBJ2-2	TGTGCCAGCGCCGACAGGGGCGAACAAACCGGGGAGCTGTTTTTT	CASADRGEQTGELFF
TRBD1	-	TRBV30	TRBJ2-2	TGTGCCTGGAGTCGGTTCGGACAGGGGGGGACCGGGGAGCTGTTTTTT	CAWSRFGQGGTGELFF
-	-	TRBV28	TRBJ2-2	TGTGCCAGCAGTTTAATACAGACAGGAAACACCGGGGAGCTGTTTTTT	CASSLIQTGNTGELFF
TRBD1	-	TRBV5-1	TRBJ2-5	TGCGCCAGCAGCATACAGGGGGCGGCGGAGACCCAGTACTTC	CASSIQGAAETQYF
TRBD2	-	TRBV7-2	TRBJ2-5	TGTGCCAGCAGCACCGGGGGGGGTCAAGAGACCCAGTACTTC	CASSTGGGQETQYF
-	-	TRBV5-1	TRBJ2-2	TGCGCCAGCAGCCCGAGGACAGACAACACCGGGGAGCTGTTTTTT	CASSPRTDNTGELFF
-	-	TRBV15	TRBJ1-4	TGTGCCACCAGCAAACGACAGGCAGAAAAACTGTTTTTT	CATSKRQAEKLFF
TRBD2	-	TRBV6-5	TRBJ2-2	TGTGCCAGCAGTTCCAGCGGGATGTTCGGTGGGGAGCTGTTTTTT	CASSSSGMFGGELFF
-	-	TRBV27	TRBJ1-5	TGTGCCAGCAGTTTTTTAGGGGACAATCAGCCCCAGCATTTT	CASSFLGDNQPQHF
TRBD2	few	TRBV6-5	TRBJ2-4	TGTGCCAGCAGAGCGGGAGCTGGGAACATTCAGTACTTC	CASRAGAGNIQYF
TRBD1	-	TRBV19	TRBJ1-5	TGTGCCAGTAGTTTTACAGGGGCGAATCAGCCCCAGCATTTT	CASSFTGANQPQHF
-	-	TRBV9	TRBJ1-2	TGTGCCAGCAGCCCAGTGGGGGCGCACTATGGCTACACCTTC	CASSPVGAHYGYTF
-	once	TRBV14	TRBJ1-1	TGTGCCAGCAGCCCGAGCGGGGGCTCCACTGAAGCTTTCTTT	CASSPSGGSTEAFF
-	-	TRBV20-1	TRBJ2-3	TGCAGTGCTAGTGTAGCGCGCGGCACAGATACGCAGTATTTT	CSASVARGTDTQYF
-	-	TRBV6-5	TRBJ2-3	TGTGCCAGCAGTAACAGGGGAGGAATGTCGGATACGCAGTATTTT	CASSNRGGMSDTQYF
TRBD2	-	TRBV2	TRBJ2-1	TGTGCCAGCAGTCGGCTAGCGGGTAGCTCCTACAATGAGCAGTTCTTC	CASSRLAGSSYNEQFF
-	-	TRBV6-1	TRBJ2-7	TGTGCCAGCAGTGATGGGACTGGTTCCTACGAGCAGTACTTC	CASSDGTGSYEQYF